This TCR beta chain was recovered during a study of blood T cells in healthy people across ages. Then a second PCR, running about 6 to 11 cycles, was carried out with a sample-barcoded 5' primer and a J-beta primer mix. A single record per CDR3 protein comes from TCRdb applying MiXCR to the 5' RACE reads. This table has 540,000 or so distinct CDR3 sequences, roughly 43% appearing once. A word on this clonotype: Its antigen remains unknown.

Study-level points and caveats: Across the age range, TCR beta diversity per million T cells fell in a roughly linear way. CMV status of donors was not determined, possibly confounding expanded clonotype changes.

The CDR3 has 16 residues. Germline loops: CDR1 LGHNA, CDR2 YSLEER. This sequence joins TRBV4-3 and TRBJ2-1; D ambiguous. The J call may not be correct, given that the DNA end is closer to TRBJ2-7. This clonotype was obtained from an elderly man in good health. Sequences were obtained from blood. CDR3 DNA: TGCGCCAGCAGCCAAGCCCAATTGGGGATCTACAATGAGCAGTACTTC. It translates to CASSQAQLGIYNEQYF.